The clone carrying this T cell receptor (beta chain) was seen repeatedly, ten times or more. At one end the junction does not follow the germline gene, possibly because of a read error. The CDR3 loop spans 14 amino acids. Germline CDR1 and CDR2: SSHAT and FNYEAQ (reference sequence). TCRdb re-analysed the RT-PCR reads in MiXCR, keeping a single row per CDR3 protein. The data hold 650,000 to 800,000 distinct CDR3 sequences, with approximately 15% observed a single time. The specimen was memory CD4+ T cells from blood. The rearrangement uses TRBV7-7 and TRBJ2-1; D not certain. This sequence was found in a female donor in good health, serving as a healthy control. The CDR3 DNA follows: TGTGCTAGCAGTAAGGGATTGTCCTACAATGAGCAGTTCTTC. This codes for CASSKGLSYNEQFF.